This T cell receptor beta chain was recorded in a study of blood T cell repertoires in COVID-19 (dated by TCRdb to 2020 to 2022). Study-level background: Collaborator samples came from the United States, Italy and Spain and covered acute and convalescent phases of COVID-19. The material from the prospective study consisted of cDNA or gDNA derived from T cells, B-cell-depleted T cells, or PBMCs. Subjects who had been exposed to COVID-19, were actively infected with it, or had recovered from it provided the deeply sampled blood TCRbeta repertoires that made up the dataset. The repertoires were released in a freely available public database meant as a resource for research on the immune response to SARS-CoV-2. Samples were obtained from the ongoing ImmuneRACE study (first 160 participants) and from 1,200 or so subjects provided by 6 global collaborators. The sample metadata nearly always contained a de-identified subject ID, COVID-19 status, age in years and sex. HLA class I and class II types, where available, came from metadata supplied by the sample provider rather than from assay-based typing. Beyond this particular receptor, the publication reports: Clinical and demographic metadata were provided uncurated, with the amount varying by source and participant.

The collaborating institutions used their own protocols to collect whole blood in K2EDTA tubes. Collaborator samples were shipped for TCRbeta analysis as frozen whole blood, isolated PBMCs, or DNA extracted from either sample type. The immunoSEQ Assay, a bias-controlled multiplex PCR, was used to amplify TCRbeta CDR3 regions from genomic DNA. In the authors' own workflow: Nucleated cell counts per sample were estimated from amplification of reference gene primers within the assay. Sequence reads were collapsed and filtered to measure the absolute abundance of every unique TCRbeta CDR3 rearrangement. Productive Simpson clonality was computed per sample as the square root of Simpson's diversity index over productive rearrangements. In TCRdb, the immuneACCESS table is reduced to in-frame sequences with V and J assigned. These tables do not hold every clone; where another copy was compared, an unresolved V gene accounts for under half, and the others remain unexplained. That table is the source of V, J and clone size, and D and trimming were worked out from the DNA. This sample has 140,000 or so clones in its table, and roughly 79% of those were observed once. Around 8.5% of the sample comes from the top ten.

This clone was counted between two and nine times. It lacks a known antigen. Within one base of it there is no much larger clone, and no base qualities were kept. The sequencing input was peripheral blood. The sequence derives from a human donor in a cohort sampled during active COVID-19.

The CDR3 here reads CSVGTQYEQYF. The sequence in DNA is TGCAGCGTTGGGACACAGTACGAGCAGTACTTC. The chain couples TRBV29-1 to TRBJ2-7; matching of 5 bases hints at TRBD1 as the D gene. V is pared back by 4 bases and J by 4 bases, with 8 bases lying between the germline termini. Measured from the cysteine to the phenylalanine, the CDR3 is 11 residues long. Only the CDR3 part of the read is kept: 33 bases, read in frame from the first base. Sequences SQVTM (CDR1) and ANQGSEA (CDR2) are obtained from the germline V gene.